This T cell receptor beta chain was found in a study of CD8+CD57+ T cells in acquired aplastic anemia. Findings and limits, study-wide: Patients and controls shared 25 to 30 CD8+ CDR3 sequences.

Germline loops: CDR1 MNHEY, CDR2 SVGAGI. This CDR3 comprises 12 residues. V was shortened by 2 bases and J by 11 bases, with 12 bases between the two germline ends. For CDR3 and TCR beta VDJ profiling, genomic DNA was the template used. Using its own MiXCR run on the reads, TCRdb lists one record per CDR3 protein. The profile covers roughly 200,000 distinct CDR3 sequences, with roughly three fifths appearing a single time and approximately 42% taken by the ten largest. The patients chosen for sequencing had shown expansion of CD8+CD57+ cells (detected by flow cytometry). Severe acquired aplastic anemia was present in all patients. This clonotype was counted ten times or more. Its cognate antigen is unknown.

This receptor was obtained from a human donor with aplastic anemia. V gene TRBV6-5 combines with J gene TRBJ1-1; possibly TRBD1 for D (5 bases). Sequencing was carried out using sorted CD4+, CD8+, or CD8+CD57+ T cells (not recorded which) from PBMCs. CDR3 DNA sequence: TGTGCCAGCAGTTACGTGGGGGGAACGGCTTTCTTT. Amino acid sequence: CASSYVGGTAFF.